Here is one T cell receptor (beta chain) with its context. What it binds is unknown. The data originate from a study of T cells in Graves' hyperthyroidism and ophthalmopathy. Study overall: Peripheral blood was acquired at first diagnosis, ahead of any therapy whatsoever. Regarding the study as a whole: Within blood appeared most thyroid clonotypes that had expanded above 0.001.

Uncontrolled infection, other autoimmune disease, pregnancy and lactation each barred patients from inclusion. Diagnoses rested on clinical symptoms, serum thyroxine and TRAb, thyroid ultrasound and orbital computed tomography. V was pared by 7 bases and J by 8 bases, with 16 bases of the junction left unmatched. CDR3 length: 17 amino acids. Germline V gene data show CDR1 as MNHNS and CDR2 as SASEGT. RNA transcripts gave rise to amplified TCR beta CDR3 regions. In the first-round RT-PCR of the TCR CDR3, the HTBI primer set was used. TCRdb passed the multiplex PCR reads through MiXCR, listing each CDR3 protein once. The data show some 420,000 distinct CDR3 sequences, with roughly 13% seen just once and 5.3% held by the top ten.

The rearrangement uses TRBV6-1 and TRBJ2-2; 10 nucleotides agree with TRBD2. The receptor comes from a woman aged 18-29 years with Graves' hyperthyroidism. The sequenced sample consisted of blood. CDR3 region: CASTLAGLAGANGELFF. CDR3 bases: TGTGCCAGCACCCTAGCGGGGCTAGCGGGAGCAAATGGGGAGCTGTTTTTT.